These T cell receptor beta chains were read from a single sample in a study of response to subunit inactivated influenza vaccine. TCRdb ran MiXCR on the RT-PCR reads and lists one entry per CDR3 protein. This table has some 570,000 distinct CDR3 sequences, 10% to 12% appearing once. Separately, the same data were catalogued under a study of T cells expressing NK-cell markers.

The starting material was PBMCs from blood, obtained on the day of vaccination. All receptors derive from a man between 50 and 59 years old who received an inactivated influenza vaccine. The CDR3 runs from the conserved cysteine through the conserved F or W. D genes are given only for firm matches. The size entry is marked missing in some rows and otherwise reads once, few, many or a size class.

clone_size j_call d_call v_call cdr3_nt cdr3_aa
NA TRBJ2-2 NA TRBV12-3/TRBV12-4 TGTGCCAGCACCCGAGGAGGGGCCGGGGAGCTGTTTTTT CASTRGGAGELFF
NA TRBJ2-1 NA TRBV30 TGTGCCTGGAGTGATGGGGGGCAGATGGATGAGCAGTTCTTC CAWSDGGQMDEQFF
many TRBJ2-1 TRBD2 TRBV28 TGTGCCAGCAGTTTAAGGGTCGCGGGAGGAGCCCCAAATGAGCAGTTCTTC CASSLRVAGGAPNEQFF
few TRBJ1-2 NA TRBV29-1 TGCAGCGCCGAGGGCTACACCTTC CSAEGYTF
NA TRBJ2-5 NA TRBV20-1 TGCAGTGCTAGCTCCTCCGGCAGCAACCAAGAGACCCAGTACTTC CSASSSGSNQETQYF
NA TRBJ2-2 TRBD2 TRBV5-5 TGTGCCAGCAGCTTTACGAGCGGGGCCAACACCGGGGAGCTGTTTTTT CASSFTSGANTGELFF
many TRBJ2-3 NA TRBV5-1 TGCGCCAGCAGCTACTATAGCACAGATACGCAGTATTTT CASSYYSTDTQYF
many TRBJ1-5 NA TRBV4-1 TGCGCCAGCAGCTTTACGATGGTCAGGGGCAATCAGCCCCAGCATTTT CASSFTMVRGNQPQHF
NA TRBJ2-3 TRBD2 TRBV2 TGTGCCAGCAGTAGTCAGCGGGGGCCCTCAAAGGATACGCAGTATTTT CASSSQRGPSKDTQYF
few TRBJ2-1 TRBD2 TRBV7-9 TGTGCCAGCAGCGCGGCCCGACTAGCGGGAAACAATGAGCAGTTCTTC CASSAARLAGNNEQFF
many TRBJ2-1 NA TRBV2 TGTGCCAGCAAACAGGACTTTAACAATGAGCAGTTCTTC CASKQDFNNEQFF
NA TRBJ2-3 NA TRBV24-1 TGTGCCACCAGTGCAGGAGCCCCGGATACGCAGTATTTT CATSAGAPDTQYF
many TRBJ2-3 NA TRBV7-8 TGTGCCAGCAGCTTAGGCCAGGGGTTTGATACGCAGTATTTT CASSLGQGFDTQYF
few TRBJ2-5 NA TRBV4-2 TGTGCCAGCAGCAAAGGGTATCGAGAGACCCAGTACTTC CASSKGYRETQYF
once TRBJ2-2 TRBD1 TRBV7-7 TGTGCCAGCAGCCTAGACAGGGATGGGGAGCTGTTTTTT CASSLDRDGELFF
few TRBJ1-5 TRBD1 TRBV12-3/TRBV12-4 TGTGCCAGCAGCACATCCCAGGGGGACCAGCATTTT CASSTSQGDQHF
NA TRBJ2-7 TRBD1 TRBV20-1 TGCAGTGTTAGCCCACGGGACAGGGTTTGGGAGCAGTACTTC CSVSPRDRVWEQYF